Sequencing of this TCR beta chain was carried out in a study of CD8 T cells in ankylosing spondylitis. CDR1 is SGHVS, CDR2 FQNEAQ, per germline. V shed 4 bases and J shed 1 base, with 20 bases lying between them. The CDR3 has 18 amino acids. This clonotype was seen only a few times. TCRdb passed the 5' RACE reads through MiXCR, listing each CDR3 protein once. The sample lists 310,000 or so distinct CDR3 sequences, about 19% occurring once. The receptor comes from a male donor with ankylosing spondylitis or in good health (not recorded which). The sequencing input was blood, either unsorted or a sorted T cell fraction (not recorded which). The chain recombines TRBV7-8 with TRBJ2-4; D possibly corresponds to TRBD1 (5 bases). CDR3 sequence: CASSSPKWAGQAKNIQYF. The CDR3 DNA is TGTGCCAGCAGCTCCCCGAAGTGGGCAGGGCAGGCCAAAAACATTCAGTACTTC.